This section outlines one T cell receptor beta chain sequence together with its context. Its specificity is not known. One base away lies a much larger clone, so this may be a sequencing read error. The sample comes from a study of neurological immune-mediated disorders. Time point noted: longitudinal time-point 3. The unsorted libraries were generated from a total of 2 million PBMCs, which had been stored in RNAlater at -80 C. cDNA synthesis was performed by 5'RACE with 10-nucleotide random UMIs. Sequencing runs each yielded over 170 million TCR-beta sequences from 15-18 subjects. Via MiXCR, TCRdb re-called the 5' RACE reads, giving one row per CDR3 protein. The sample yields some 43,000 distinct CDR3 sequences, approximately 11% seen once. The CDR3 totals 17 residues. CDR1 SGHDT and CDR2 YYEEEE come from the germline V gene. Study conclusions and caveats: No expanded-clone CDR3 amino acid sequence recurred across subjects, suggesting private TCR-beta repertoires.

The clonotype comes from a male donor with HTLV-1-associated myelopathy (HAM/TSP). What was sequenced was PBMCs. The chain recombines TRBV5-6 with TRBJ1-5, with 8 bases matching TRBD1. The CDR3 DNA reads TGTGCCAGCAGCTTGGCTACAGGGGGACAAAGCAATCAGACCCAGCATTTT. This gives the protein CASSLATGGQSNQTQHF.